The 24 T cell receptor beta chains reported below all come from one sample, sequenced in a study of T cell responses to AZD1222 COVID-19 vaccine. Here immunoSEQ multiplex PCR was the method, and the copy in TCRdb shows in-frame clones only, minus some. The data show 90,000 to 110,000 clones, with around 90% seen just once and roughly 5.2% held by the top ten. Sequenced material: peripheral blood, taken on day 0 of AZD1222 vaccination. The receptor source for this set is an adult in good health.

The chain uses TRBV6-5 and TRBJ2-2, with 7 bases that match TRBD2. Germline V gene data show CDR1 as MNHEY and CDR2 as SVGAGI. Trimming removed 7 bases from V and 1 base from J; junction bases left unmatched: 3. The length of the CDR3 is 14 residues. CDR3 sequence (DNA): TGTGCCAGCACGCCTAGCGGGAACACCGGGGAGCTGTTTTTT. This sequence encodes CASTPSGNTGELFF.

This rearrangement joins TRBV11-2 to TRBJ2-3; 10 bases fit TRBD2. The J segment lost 0 bases and the V segment lost 6 bases, leaving 6 bases of the junction unmatched. The CDR3 covers 16 residues. Per germline, CDR1 SGHAT and CDR2 FQNNGV. The CDR3 region has the DNA TGTGCCAGCAGTCCTTGGACTAGCGGTAGCACAGATACGCAGTATTTT. Translation: CASSPWTSGSTDTQYF.

CDR3 DNA: TGTGCCAGCAGTTTATACGGGGGGCTGGTAACCTACGAGCAGTACTTC. Translated: CASSLYGGLVTYEQYF. The chain carries TRBV27 and TRBJ2-7, with a weak D call TRBD2 (7 bases). V lost 1 base and J lost 2, with 15 bases in between. Per the germline V gene, CDR1 is MNHEY and CDR2 is SMNVEV (reference sequence). The CDR3 covers 16 residues.

The chain couples TRBV6-1 to TRBJ1-1; D is uncertain. The CDR3 runs 13 residues. Looked up from germline, CDR1 is MNHNS and CDR2 is SASEGT. V was clipped by 3 bases and J by 0 bases, with 5 bases between them. The CDR3 nucleotides are TGTGCCAGCAGTGAGGGAATGAACACTGAAGCTTTCTTT. Its protein is CASSEGMNTEAFF.

The V call is TRBV9, the J call TRBJ2-5; unclear D gene. Germline CDR1 SGDLS, CDR2 YYNGEE. The CDR3 totals 15 residues. V gave up 0 bases and J gave up 4 bases, with 13 bases separating them. CDR3 sequence: CASSVGVERRETQYF. CDR3 DNA: TGTGCCAGCAGCGTAGGGGTGGAAAGAAGAGAGACCCAGTACTTC.

The chain is built from TRBV15 and TRBJ1-3; TRBD1 is a possible D gene (6 bases). CDR3 length: 15 residues. The V end was cut by 3 bases, the J end by 4 bases, with 13 bases between. The germline gives CDR1 LNHNV, CDR2 YYDKDF (reference sequence). CDR3 nucleotide sequence: TGTGCCACCAGCAGGGAACCAGGGGACGGAAACACCATATATTTT. This sequence encodes CATSREPGDGNTIYF.

This sequence joins TRBV7-2 and TRBJ2-5; D gene ambiguous. The CDR3 consists of 13 residues. Trimming took 5 bases from V and 4 from J, leaving 11 bases between them. Germline values: CDR1 SGHTA, CDR2 FQGNSA. CDR3 nucleotides: TGTGCCAGCAGCCGAGACCCTCCAGAGACCCAGTACTTC. Its translation is CASSRDPPETQYF.

J is TRBJ2-1 and V is TRBV19; the D gene is possibly TRBD1 (7 bases). Trimming shortened V by 4 bases and J by 8 bases, and 21 bases separated the two germline ends. This CDR3 is 16 amino acids long. CDR1 LNHDA and CDR2 SQIVND come from the germline V gene (reference sequence). In DNA form, the CDR3 reads TGTGCCAGTAGTAAAATACGACAGGGAGGTAAGCATGAGCAGTTCTTC. Translation: CASSKIRQGGKHEQFF. The whole variable domain, filled in from reference TRBV19 and TRBJ2-1, reads DGGITQSPKYLFRKEGQNVTLSCEQNLNHDAMYWYRQDPGQGLRLIYYSQIVNDFQKGDIAEGYSVSREKKESFPLTVTSAQKNPTAFYLCASSKIRQGGKHEQFFGPGTRLTVL.

The chain employs TRBV6-5 and TRBJ1-1, with D uncertain. In germline, CDR1 is MNHEY, CDR2 SVGAGI. This CDR3 is 13 amino acids long. V was cut by 2 bases and J by 1 base, with 5 bases left in between. CDR3 nucleotides: TGTGCCAGCAGTTACCAGGCGAACACTGAAGCTTTCTTT. Its protein is CASSYQANTEAFF.

Here the CDR3 DNA reads TGTGCCAGCAGCCAATTATATAGCAATCAGCCCCAGCATTTT. This encodes CASSQLYSNQPQHF. The chain has TRBV3-1 (or the pseudogene TRBV3-2) and TRBJ1-5; D unresolved. CDR3 length: 14 residues. The germline gives CDR1 LGHDT, CDR2 YNNKEL (reference sequence). The V end was cut by 2 bases, the J end by 0 bases, with 5 bases between.

This rearrangement joins TRBV5-4 to TRBJ1-2; 7 bases are a match to TRBD1. Germline CDR1 reads SGHNT; CDR2 reads YYREEE (reference sequence). J lost 8 bases, V lost 0 bases, and 10 bases had no gene match. This CDR3 region has 15 residues. The CDR3 reads CASSLDRGEGWGYTF. CDR3 coding DNA: TGTGCCAGCAGCTTGGACAGGGGCGAGGGTTGGGGCTACACCTTC.

The count of this clone is one. The chain links TRBV18 to TRBJ2-7; tentative D call: TRBD2 (5 bases). Germline lookup yields CDR1 KGHSH and CDR2 LQKENI. The CDR3 length is 13 residues. V lost 3 bases and J 5 bases, leaving 11 bases between the germline ends. CDR3 nucleotide sequence: TGTGCCAGCTCACCCCTCGGGGTCCACGAGCAGTACTTC. Protein: CASSPLGVHEQYF.

This clone was observed a single time. The chain has TRBV4-3 and TRBJ2-1; no clear D gene. V gave up 2 bases and J gave up 0 bases, with 8 bases separating them. From germline, CDR1 is LGHNA and CDR2 YSLEER. This CDR3 spans 15 amino acids. The CDR3 DNA sequence: TGCGCCAGCAGCCAAATAGCTCGCTCCTACAATGAGCAGTTCTTC. It specifies CASSQIARSYNEQFF.

V and J are TRBV28 and TRBJ1-2; D not resolved. V dropped 3 bases and J dropped 4 bases, with 6 bases sitting between them. Germline V gives CDR1 MDHEN, CDR2 SYDVKM. CDR3 size: 12 residues. CDR3 sequence reads: CASSLERYGYTF. In nucleotides, the CDR3 is TGTGCCAGCAGTTTGGAGCGCTATGGCTACACCTTC.

The V gene is TRBV20-1, the J gene TRBJ2-2; D remains unclear. The germline V and J ends were trimmed by 3 bases and 0 bases, with 5 bases remaining between them. The CDR3 is 13 amino acids. Germline values: CDR1 DFQATT, CDR2 SNEGSKA (reference sequence). DNA of the CDR3: TGCAGTGCTAGTGGGGCGAACACCGGGGAGCTGTTTTTT. The encoded protein is CSASGANTGELFF.

The V call is TRBV18, the J call TRBJ2-7, with 8 bases matching TRBD2. Losses at the gene ends were 5 bases for V and 4 bases for J; bases not matched to a gene: 4. Germline lookup yields CDR1 KGHSH and CDR2 LQKENI. This CDR3 has 13 amino acids. CDR3 sequence reads: CASSTGTSYEQYF. Here the CDR3 DNA reads TGTGCCAGCTCAACGGGGACTAGTTACGAGCAGTACTTC.

The rearrangement joins TRBV6-2 or TRBV6-3 to TRBJ1-1; D might be TRBD1 (5 bases). The CDR3 runs to 13 residues. CDR1 and CDR2 from the germline V gene are MNHEY and SVGEGT. V was shortened by 6 bases and J by 3 bases, with 11 bases between the two germline ends. CDR3 bases: TGTGCCAGCAGCTTAGACAGATACACTGAAGCTTTCTTT. Translating gives CASSLDRYTEAFF.

In DNA, the CDR3 is TGCGCCAGCAGCTTAACTAATGAAAAACTGTTTTTT. As protein: CASSLTNEKLFF. The chain links TRBV5-1 to TRBJ1-4; D is undetermined. There are 12 residues in the CDR3. Trimming shortened V by 2 bases and J by 1 base, and 0 bases separated the two germline ends. CDR1 SGHRS and CDR2 YFSETQ come from the germline V gene.

The rearrangement joins TRBV4-1 to TRBJ2-1; 11 bases are shared with TRBD2. CDR3 length: 16 amino acids. Per the germline V gene, CDR1 is MGHRA and CDR2 is YSYEKL. The trim removed 7 bases at V and 7 bases at J, leaving 12 bases unmatched. The CDR3: CASKPTTSGEGNEQFF. CDR3 DNA sequence: TGCGCCAGCAAACCAACGACTAGCGGGGAGGGAAATGAGCAGTTCTTC.

This clone was seen only a few times. This chain joins TRBV7-8 and TRBJ2-7; TRBD1 matches 9 bases. Germline trimming cut 5 bases from V and 2 bases from J; bases unmatched to any gene: 1. This CDR3 contains 13 residues. CDR1 and CDR2 (germline): SGHVS, FQNEAQ. CDR3 amino acids: CASSRDRAYEQYF. The CDR3 nucleotides read TGTGCCAGCAGCCGGGACAGGGCCTACGAGCAGTACTTC. The full variable domain, with the rest looked up from reference TRBV7-8 and TRBJ2-7, is GAGVSQSPRYKVAKRGQDVALRCDPISGHVSLFWYQQALGQGPEFLTYFQNEAQLDKSGLPSDRFFAERPEGSVSTLKIQRTQQEDSAVYLCASSRDRAYEQYFGPGTRLTVT.

V usage is TRBV6-5 and J usage is TRBJ2-2; a weak D match, TRBD2 (6 bases). This CDR3 spans 15 amino acids. Germline loops: CDR1 MNHEY, CDR2 SVGAGI. The germline V and J ends were trimmed by 0 bases and 6 bases, with 11 bases remaining between them. CDR3 protein: CASSYSVGGSGELFF. For the CDR3, the DNA is TGTGCCAGCAGTTACTCGGTGGGGGGTTCCGGGGAGCTGTTTTTT.

This clone is labeled medium-sized (0.01 to 0.1%). V is TRBV27 and J is TRBJ2-3; unclear D gene. The V gene lost 0 bases and the J gene lost 2 bases, with 9 bases spanning the gap. CDR1 is MNHEY, CDR2 SMNVEV, per germline (reference sequence). This CDR3 is 15 amino acids long. CDR3 nucleotides: TGTGCCAGCAGTTTATCTCCTATACCCACAGATACGCAGTATTTT. Amino acids: CASSLSPIPTDTQYF.

V is TRBV6-2 or TRBV6-3 and J is TRBJ1-5, with D possibly TRBD1 on 6 matching bases. The V and J ends lost 4 bases and 11 bases respectively, with 9 bases between them. Germline-derived CDR1 and CDR2 are MNHEY and SVGEGT. The CDR3 sequence is 11 residues long. The CDR3 DNA reads TGTGCCAGCAGTTTGGGGGCGGCCCAGCATTTT. It encodes CASSLGAAQHF.

The V gene is TRBV11-2, the J gene TRBJ1-6; 12 bases are shared with TRBD1. The V gene's germline CDR1 is SGHAT and CDR2 FQNNGV. Trimming removed 5 bases from V and 2 bases from J; junction bases left unmatched: 7. The CDR3 has 18 residues. For the CDR3, the DNA is TGTGCCAGCAGCCCATCCGGGACAGGGGGCCCCTATAATTCACCCCTCCACTTT. This encodes CASSPSGTGGPYNSPLHF.